The following is a T cell receptor beta chain sequence with its context. This clonotype was picked up many times. Its antigen specificity is not known. Base qualities are not recorded, but no much larger clone differs from it by a single base. This sample was included in a study of spatial heterogeneity in lung cancer (dated by TCRdb to about 2019). Study-wide context: Donors were 65 to 85 patients with early-stage, untreated non-small cell lung cancer from the lung TRACERx cohort. Follow-up PBMC samples were sequenced whenever available, with the median time to follow-up being about two years after resection. More beta-chain than alpha-chain transcripts were consistently detected, likely reflecting higher beta-chain transcript abundance. In the raw uncorrected reads, each unique combination of TCR and UMI appeared more than ten times on average. The study quantitatively compared TCR alpha and beta repertoires across multiple tumor regions, matched nontumor lung and blood in non-small cell lung cancer. Nonsynonymous mutation counts, determined by whole-exome sequencing of tumor tissue, were related to TCR repertoire features. Both alpha and beta chains were TCR-sequenced in samples taken at surgery, namely 220 tumor regions, 64 matched nontumor lung samples and a few dozen PBMC samples. Study-level results and caveats: Only approximately 13 patients were included in comparisons of baseline and follow-up blood repertoires. Confirming at a functional level the hypothesis that regional TCRs recognize regional mutations was considered to require additional single-cell paired TCR alpha and beta sequencing. Ubiquitous expanded tumor TCRs showed up in blood more often at tumor resection than at routine follow-up.

Library creation used 5' RACE. Sequenced on a NextSeq 500. To allow correction of PCR and sequencing errors, the TCR library protocol tagged every TCR cDNA molecule with a unique molecular identifier. Per the source publication's procedure: Decombinator tools were used for TCR identification, UMI-based error correction and CDR3 extraction. TCRs above a frequency of 2 per 1,000, corresponding to the top 1% of the tumor frequency distribution, were defined as expanded. Each repertoire was subsampled 100 times to 5,000 TCRs, after which Renyi diversity was computed with the R vegan package. CDR3 similarity networks were built from amino acid triplet string-kernel similarity, with CDR3s being connected when pairwise similarity was above 0.82. TCRdb reprocessed the public reads (quality trimming at Q25 with fastp, clone calling with MiXCR) and kept in-frame beta chains. Each entry merges the rows of one CDR3 protein and shows their most common DNA and genes. These V and J calls derive from TCRdb rather than the authors' analysis. This sample lists around 27,000 distinct CDR3 sequences; roughly 6% were detected once. Clones ranked in the top ten supply roughly a fifth of the sample.

Sample time point, as interpreted from the label and publication: blood at routine non-recurrence follow-up after resection. For TCR sequencing, whole RNA was extracted from tumor and nontumor lung tissue, or from cryopreserved PBMC samples, and no cell sorting was done. A patient was chosen for TCR sequencing only when enough RNA was available from at least two tumor regions. The CDR3 numbers 14 residues from cysteine through phenylalanine. CDR3 DNA only is kept here, 42 bases in frame from base 1. According to the germline V gene, CDR1 reads MDHEN and CDR2 reads SYDVKM. Deletion took 3 bases off V and 0 bases off J, with a span of 8 bases between the germline ends.

The rearrangement joined TRBV28 to TRBJ1-1, and possibly TRBD1, on 5 matching bases. This specimen consisted of PBMCs, obtained at follow-up. This receptor was obtained from a male donor with early-stage non-small cell lung cancer. The DNA sequence reads TGTGCCAGCAGTTTGGCCAGGGTGAACACTGAAGCTTTCTTT. Its coded protein is CASSLARVNTEAFF.